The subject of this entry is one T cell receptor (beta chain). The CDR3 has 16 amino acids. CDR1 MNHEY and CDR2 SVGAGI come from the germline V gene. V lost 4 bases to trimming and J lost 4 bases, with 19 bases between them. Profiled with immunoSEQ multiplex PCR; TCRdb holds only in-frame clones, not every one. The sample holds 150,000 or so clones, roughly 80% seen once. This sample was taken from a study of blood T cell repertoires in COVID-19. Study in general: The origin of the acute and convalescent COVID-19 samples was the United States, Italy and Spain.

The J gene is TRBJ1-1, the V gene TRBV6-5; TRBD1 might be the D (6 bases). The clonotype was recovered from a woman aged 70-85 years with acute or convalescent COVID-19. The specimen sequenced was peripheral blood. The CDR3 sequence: CASSSGGGRGSTEAFF. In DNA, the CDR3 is TGTGCCAGCAGTTCGGGGGGGGGCAGGGGCAGCACTGAAGCTTTCTTT.